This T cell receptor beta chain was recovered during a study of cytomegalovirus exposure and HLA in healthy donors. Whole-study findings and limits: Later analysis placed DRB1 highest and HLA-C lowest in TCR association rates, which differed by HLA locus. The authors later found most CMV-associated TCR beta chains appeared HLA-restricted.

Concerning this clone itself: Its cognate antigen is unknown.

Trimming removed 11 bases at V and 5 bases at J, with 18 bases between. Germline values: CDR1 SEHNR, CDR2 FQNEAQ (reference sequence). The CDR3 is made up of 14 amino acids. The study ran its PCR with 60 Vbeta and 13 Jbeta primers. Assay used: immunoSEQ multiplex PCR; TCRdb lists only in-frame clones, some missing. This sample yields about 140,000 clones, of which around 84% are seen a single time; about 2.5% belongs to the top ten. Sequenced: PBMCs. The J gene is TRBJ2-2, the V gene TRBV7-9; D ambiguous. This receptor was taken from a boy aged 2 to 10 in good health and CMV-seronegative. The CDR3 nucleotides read TGTGCCCCTACTATAGCCGAGAGGACCGGGGAGCTGTTTTTT. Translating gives CAPTIAERTGELFF.